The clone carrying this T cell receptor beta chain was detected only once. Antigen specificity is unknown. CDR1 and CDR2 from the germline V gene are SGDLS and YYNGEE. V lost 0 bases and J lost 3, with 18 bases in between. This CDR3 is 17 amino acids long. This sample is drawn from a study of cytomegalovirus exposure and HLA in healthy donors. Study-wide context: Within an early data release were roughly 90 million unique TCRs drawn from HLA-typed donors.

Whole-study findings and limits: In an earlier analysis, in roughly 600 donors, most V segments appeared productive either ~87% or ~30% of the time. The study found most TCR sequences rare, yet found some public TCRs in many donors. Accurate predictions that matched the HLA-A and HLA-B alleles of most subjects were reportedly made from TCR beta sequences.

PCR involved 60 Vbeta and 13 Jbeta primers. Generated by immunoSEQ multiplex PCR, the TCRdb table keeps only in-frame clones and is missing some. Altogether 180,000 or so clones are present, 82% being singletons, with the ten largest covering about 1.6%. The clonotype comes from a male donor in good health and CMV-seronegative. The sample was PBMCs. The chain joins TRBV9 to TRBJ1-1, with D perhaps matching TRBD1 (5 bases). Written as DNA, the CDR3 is TGTGCCAGCAGCGTAGATCCTTTGGGGGGGGTAGACACTGAAGCTTTCTTT. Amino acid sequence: CASSVDPLGGVDTEAFF.